These 6 T cell receptor beta chains were all obtained from the same sample, sequenced in a study of shared clonotypes between healthy human individuals. Naive CD8 cells lacked CD45RO, underwent positive selection for CCR7 and left out terminally differentiated effector memory CD45RA+ cells. Assay: immunoSEQ multiplex PCR; the TCRdb copy retains only in-frame clones and omits some. The table shows about 1,800,000 clones, with roughly 95% occurring only once. The sample consisted of naive CD8+ T cells sorted from blood. These TCRs come from a man younger than 35 in good health.

The CDR3 DNA is TGTGCCAGCAGCTTAGCGGGACAGTTCCCAGCCTACGAGCAGTACTTC. Translating it yields CASSLAGQFPAYEQYF. J is TRBJ2-7 and V is TRBV7-6; 7 bases line up with TRBD1. Per the germline V gene, CDR1 is SGHVS and CDR2 is FNYEAQ. This CDR3 spans 16 amino acids. V trimming: 0 bases; J trimming: 2 bases; junction bases outside the gene matches: 7. Full variable domain (rest looked up from reference TRBV7-6 and TRBJ2-7): GAGVSQSPRYKVTKRGQDVALRCDPISGHVSLYWYRQALGQGPEFLTYFNYEAQQDKSGLPNDRFSAERPEGSISTLTIQRTEQRDSAMYRCASSLAGQFPAYEQYFGPGTRLTVT.

The genes are TRBV28 and TRBJ2-1; 7 bases align to TRBD2. Germline V lookup: CDR1 MDHEN, CDR2 SYDVKM. CDR3 length equals 14 residues. The ends lost 10 bases at V and 9 bases at J; junction bases unmatched: 15. The CDR3 nucleotides read TGTGCCACTTGTTTTGGCGGGAGTATGGGTGAGCAGTTCTTC. Translation gives CATCFGGSMGEQFF.

The V gene is TRBV12-1, the J gene TRBJ1-1; TRBD1 was called by the table and not checked on the DNA. TRBV12-1 constitutes a pseudogene. CDR3 length: 16 residues. CDR3 region: CASSLWTGGMDTEAFF. Written as DNA, the CDR3 is TGTGCCAGCAGCTTGTGGACAGGGGGGATGGACACTGAAGCTTTCTTT.

The chain is built from TRBV4-3 and TRBJ1-2; possible D gene TRBD1, 6 bases. V lost 1 base, J lost 3 bases, and 30 bases lay in between. CDR1 and CDR2 (germline): LGHNA, YSLEER. This CDR3 is 21 amino acids long. The CDR3 DNA reads as TGCGCCAGCAGCCAAGTTTTTGGGCCCCTACGGGCAGGGGATGGGTACTATGGCTACACCTTC. Protein: CASSQVFGPLRAGDGYYGYTF.

CDR3 sequence: CASSGLGQSTYEQYF. In DNA, the CDR3 is TGTGCCAGCAGTGGACTGGGCCAGTCGACCTACGAGCAGTACTTC. The chain links TRBV27 to TRBJ2-7; possibly TRBD2 for D (5 bases). V was clipped by 5 bases and J by 2 bases, with 16 bases between them. The CDR3 runs to 15 residues. Germline V gives CDR1 MNHEY, CDR2 SMNVEV (reference sequence).

The chain is built from TRBV6-1 and TRBJ2-1, with 12 bases aligning to TRBD2. The V gene end was trimmed by 4 bases and the J gene end by 5 bases; junction bases not matched to a gene: 3. The CDR3 is 15 residues long. Germline assignment: CDR1 MNHNS and CDR2 SASEGT. The CDR3 region has the DNA TGTGCCAGCAGTGGGACTAGCGGGATGAACAATGAGCAGTTCTTC. Translated, it gives CASSGTSGMNNEQFF.